These T cell receptor beta chains were read from a single sample in a study of blood T cell repertoires in COVID-19. Produced via immunoSEQ multiplex PCR; TCRdb's table is partial and in-frame only. Seen here are fewer than 250,000 clones, about 85% observed once, and the top ten hold roughly 0.7%. The sequencing sample was made of peripheral blood. Source of these receptors: a man between 40 and 49 years old with acute or convalescent COVID-19. Both conserved end residues are part of each CDR3. A D gene is named only where the DNA matches it firmly. Rows may omit the clone size; those that give it use once, few, many or a size class.

TRBJ2-1,NA,NA,TRBV7-2,TGTGCCAGCAGCCCAAACTCAGGCGGGATCGGGGTAAACAATGAGCAGTTCTTC,CASSPNSGGIGVNNEQFF
TRBJ2-2,NA,TRBD2,TRBV5-1,TGCGCCAGCAGCTATGTAAAGACTAGCGGGCTTTCGAACACCGGGGAGCTGTTTTTT,CASSYVKTSGLSNTGELFF
TRBJ2-1,NA,NA,TRBV11-3,TGTGCCAGCAGCTTAAGTCGGGGCTACAATGAGCAGTTCTTC,CASSLSRGYNEQFF
TRBJ2-1,NA,TRBD2,TRBV27,TGTGCCAGCAGTTCCCCGGGACTAGCGGGAGAACTCACCTACAATGAGCAGTTCTTC,CASSSPGLAGELTYNEQFF
TRBJ2-7,NA,TRBD2,TRBV6-5,TGTGCCAGCAGTTACGGGACTAGCGGTCACTACGAGCAGTACTTC,CASSYGTSGHYEQYF
TRBJ2-7,NA,TRBD2,TRBV5-5,TGTGCCAGCAGCTTAGGGCTAGCGGGATCCTACCTCCCCTCCTCCTACGAGCAGTACTTC,CASSLGLAGSYLPSSYEQYF
TRBJ1-6,NA,TRBD1,TRBV5-5,TGTGCCAGCAGCTTGCTCTCGGACAGGGGTAGGGATCCCCTCCACTTT,CASSLLSDRGRDPLHF
TRBJ2-2,NA,NA,TRBV5-1,TGCGCCAGCAGCTTCCCGGTCACCGGGGAGCTGTTTTTT,CASSFPVTGELFF
TRBJ2-2,NA,TRBD1,TRBV5-1,TGCGCCAGCAGCGGACAGGGGGCTCACGCCGGGGAGCTGTTTTTT,CASSGQGAHAGELFF
TRBJ1-2,NA,TRBD1,TRBV14,TGTGCCAGTAGTCGACAGGGGTTAATAGGCTACACCTTC,CASSRQGLIGYTF
TRBJ1-2,NA,NA,TRBV6-6,TGTGCCAGCAGTCCCGGAGGGTATCCTCGGGTTACCGATGGCTACACCTTC,CASSPGGYPRVTDGYTF
TRBJ1-1,NA,NA,TRBV19,TGTGCCAGTACCGGGACTCCCTACACTGAAGCTTTCTTT,CASTGTPYTEAFF
TRBJ1-5,NA,NA,TRBV6-5,TGTGCCATATGGGCCGGGGAAGGCAATCAGCCCCAGCATTTT,CAIWAGEGNQPQHF
TRBJ1-1,NA,NA,TRBV19,TGTGCCTCCGAACATAAGGCGGGCAGAACCGGCACTGAAGCTTTCTTT,CASEHKAGRTGTEAFF
TRBJ2-7,NA,TRBD1,TRBV4-1,TGCGCCAGCAGCCAAGAAGGGACAGTCAAGCCCGGTTACGAGCAGTACTTC,CASSQEGTVKPGYEQYF
TRBJ2-3,NA,TRBD2,TRBV7-9,TGTGCCAGCAGCTTACCAAAGGGACTAGCGGGAGTTTCAGATACGCAGTATTTT,CASSLPKGLAGVSDTQYF
TRBJ2-7,NA,NA,TRBV6-4,TGTGCCAGAGCTAGCGCCAGCTCCTACGAGCAGTACTTC,CARASASSYEQYF
TRBJ2-3,NA,NA,TRBV6-4,TGTGCCAGCAGTGACTTTGCTAGATCTAGCACAGATACGCAGTATTTT,CASSDFARSSTDTQYF
TRBJ1-4,NA,NA,TRBV5-1,TGCGCCAGCAGCTTGGACAGCCCTAATGAAAAACTGTTTTTT,CASSLDSPNEKLFF
TRBJ1-3,NA,NA,TRBV7-2,TGTGCCAGCGGACCTCAGGGTCGCGACACCATATATTTT,CASGPQGRDTIYF
TRBJ2-2,once,NA,TRBV4-1,TGCGCCAGCAGCCAAGAGGGGAGGACAGGTCACACCGGGGAGCTGTTTTTT,CASSQEGRTGHTGELFF
TRBJ2-7,once,NA,TRBV6-6,TGTGCCACTCACGACTCCTCATTGTTCGAGCAGTACTTC,CATHDSSLFEQYF
TRBJ1-2,NA,NA,TRBV30,TGTGCCTGGGTGGGGGGACCCCTAGGCTACACCTTC,CAWVGGPLGYTF
TRBJ1-1,NA,TRBD1,TRBV15,TGTGCCACCAGCGGACAGGGGAACACTGAAGCTTTCTTT,CATSGQGNTEAFF
TRBJ2-7,NA,TRBD2,TRBV5-1,TGCGCCAGCAGCCCGTCGGATAGCGGGAGGGCCCGCGAGCAGTACTTC,CASSPSDSGRAREQYF
TRBJ1-2,NA,NA,TRBV9,TGTGCCAGCAGCCTGGGGCCCGGAGGCTACACCTTC,CASSLGPGGYTF
TRBJ1-1,NA,NA,TRBV6-5,TGTGCCAGCAGGGCAGGGATCCTTATGAACACTGAAGCTTTCTTT,CASRAGILMNTEAFF
TRBJ2-5,NA,TRBD2,TRBV6-5,TGTGCCAGCAGACCCCCGACTAGCTGGGAGACCCAGTACTTC,CASRPPTSWETQYF
TRBJ1-2,NA,NA,TRBV19,TGTGCCAGTAGTAAACCCTCGGCGGGGGGACCTAACTATGGCTACACCTTC,CASSKPSAGGPNYGYTF
TRBJ2-1,few,TRBD2,TRBV10-1,TGCGCCAGCAGTGAGATGGCGGGGGGGCGGAATGAGCAGTTCTTC,CASSEMAGGRNEQFF
TRBJ1-6,NA,TRBD1,TRBV11-1,TGTGCCAGCAGTCGACAGGGGGACTCACCCCTCCACTTT,CASSRQGDSPLHF
TRBJ1-1,NA,NA,TRBV23-1,TGCGCCAGCAGTCAAAGGGCCCTGACAGAGTGTGAAGCTTTCTTT,CASSQRALTECEAFF
TRBJ2-1,NA,TRBD2,TRBV24-1,TGTGCCACCAGCCCGGCGGGGGGCGCCTACAATGAGCAGTTCTTC,CATSPAGGAYNEQFF
TRBJ2-3,NA,NA,TRBV21-1,TGTGCCAGCAGCAAAGCGGGGGGGGAGAAAGATACGCAGTATTTT,CASSKAGGEKDTQYF
TRBJ2-5,NA,TRBD2,TRBV29-1,TGCAGCGTTGGGGGGCTAGCGGGAGTAGAGACCCAGTACTTC,CSVGGLAGVETQYF
TRBJ1-4,NA,NA,TRBV19,TGTGCCAGCAAAAAACGGCAGGGTGATGAAAAACTGTTTTTT,CASKKRQGDEKLFF